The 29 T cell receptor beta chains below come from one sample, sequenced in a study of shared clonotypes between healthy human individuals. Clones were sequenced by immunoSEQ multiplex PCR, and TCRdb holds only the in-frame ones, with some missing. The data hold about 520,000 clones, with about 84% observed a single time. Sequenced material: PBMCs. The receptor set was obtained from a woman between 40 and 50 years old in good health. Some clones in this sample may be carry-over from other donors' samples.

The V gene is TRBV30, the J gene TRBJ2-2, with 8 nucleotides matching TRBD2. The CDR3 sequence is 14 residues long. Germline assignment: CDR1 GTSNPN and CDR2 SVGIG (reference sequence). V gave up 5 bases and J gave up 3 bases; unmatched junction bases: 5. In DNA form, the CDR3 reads TGTGCCTGGTTGGGACTAGATTACACCGGGGAGCTGTTTTTT. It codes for CAWLGLDYTGELFF.

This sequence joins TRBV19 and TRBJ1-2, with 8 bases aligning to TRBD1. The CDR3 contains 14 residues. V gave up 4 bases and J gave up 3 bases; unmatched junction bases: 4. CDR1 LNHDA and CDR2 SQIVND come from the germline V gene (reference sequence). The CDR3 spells CASSKDRDDYGYTF. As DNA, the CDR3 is TGTGCCAGTAGTAAGGACAGGGACGACTATGGCTACACCTTC.

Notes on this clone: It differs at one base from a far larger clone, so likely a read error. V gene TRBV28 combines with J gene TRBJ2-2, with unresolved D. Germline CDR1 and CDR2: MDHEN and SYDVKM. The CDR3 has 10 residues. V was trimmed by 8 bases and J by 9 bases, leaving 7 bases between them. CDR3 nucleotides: TGTGCCAGCTGGGGAAGGGAGCTGTTTTTT. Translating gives CASWGRELFF.

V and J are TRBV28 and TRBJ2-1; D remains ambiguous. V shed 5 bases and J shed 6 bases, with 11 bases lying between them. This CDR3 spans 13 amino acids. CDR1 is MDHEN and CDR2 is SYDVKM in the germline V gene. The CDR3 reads CASSLAGVNEQFF. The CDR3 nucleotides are TGTGCCAGCAGTCTGGCCGGAGTCAATGAGCAGTTCTTC.

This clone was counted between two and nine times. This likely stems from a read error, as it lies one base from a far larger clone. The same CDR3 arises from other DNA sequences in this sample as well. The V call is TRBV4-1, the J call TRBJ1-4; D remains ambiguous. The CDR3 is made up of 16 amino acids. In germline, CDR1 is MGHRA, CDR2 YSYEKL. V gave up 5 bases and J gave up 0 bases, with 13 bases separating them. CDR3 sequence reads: CASSSLVRATNEKLFF. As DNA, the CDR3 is TGCGCCAGCAGCTCGCTGGTCCGGGCAACTAATGAAAAACTGTTTTTT.

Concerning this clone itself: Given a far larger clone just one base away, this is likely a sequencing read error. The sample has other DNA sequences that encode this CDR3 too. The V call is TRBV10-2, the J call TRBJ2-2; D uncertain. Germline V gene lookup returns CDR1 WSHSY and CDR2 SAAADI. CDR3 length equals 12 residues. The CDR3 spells CASIHDTGELFF. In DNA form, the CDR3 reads TGCGCCAGCATTCACGACACAGGGGAGCTGTTTTTT.

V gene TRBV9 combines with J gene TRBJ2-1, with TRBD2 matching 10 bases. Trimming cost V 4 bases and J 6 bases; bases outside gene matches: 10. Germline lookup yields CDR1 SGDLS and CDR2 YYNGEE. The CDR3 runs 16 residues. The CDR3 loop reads CASSLPGLAGANEQFF. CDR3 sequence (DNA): TGTGCCAGCAGCCTCCCCGGGCTAGCGGGAGCCAATGAGCAGTTCTTC.

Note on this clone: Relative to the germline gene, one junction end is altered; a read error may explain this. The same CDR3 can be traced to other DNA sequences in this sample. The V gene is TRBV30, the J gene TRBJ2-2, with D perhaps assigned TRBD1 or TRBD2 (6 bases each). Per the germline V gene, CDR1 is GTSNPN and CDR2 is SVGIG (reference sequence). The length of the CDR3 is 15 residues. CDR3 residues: CAWRSAGEDTGELFF. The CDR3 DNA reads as TGTGCATGGAGGAGTGCAGGGGAGGATACCGGAGAGCTGTTTTTT. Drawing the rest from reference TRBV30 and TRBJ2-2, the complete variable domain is SQTIHQWPATLVQPVGSPLSLECTVEGTSNPNLYWYRQAAGRGLQLLFYSVGIGQISSEVPQNLSASRPQDRQFILSSKKLLLSDSGFYLCAWRSAGEDTGELFFGEGSRLTVL.

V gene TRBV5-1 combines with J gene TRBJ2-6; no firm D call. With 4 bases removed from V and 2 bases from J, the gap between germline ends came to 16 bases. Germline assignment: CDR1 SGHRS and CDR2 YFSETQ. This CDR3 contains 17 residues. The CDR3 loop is CASSPSPIGTGANVLTF. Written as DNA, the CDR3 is TGCGCCAGCAGCCCTTCCCCCATAGGGACTGGGGCCAACGTCCTGACTTTC.

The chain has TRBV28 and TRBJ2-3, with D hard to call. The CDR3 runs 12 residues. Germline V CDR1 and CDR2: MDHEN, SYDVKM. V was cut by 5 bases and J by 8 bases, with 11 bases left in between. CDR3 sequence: CASSGDTVTQYF. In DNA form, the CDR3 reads TGTGCCAGCAGTGGAGACACCGTTACGCAGTATTTT.

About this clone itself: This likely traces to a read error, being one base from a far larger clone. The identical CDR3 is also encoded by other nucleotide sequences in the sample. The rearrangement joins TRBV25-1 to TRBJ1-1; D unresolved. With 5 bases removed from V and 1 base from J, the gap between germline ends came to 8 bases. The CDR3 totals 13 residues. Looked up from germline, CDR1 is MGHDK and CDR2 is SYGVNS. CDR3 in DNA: TGTGCCAGCAGTCCCAGTGGGAACACTGAAGCTTTCTTT. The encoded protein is CASSPSGNTEAFF.

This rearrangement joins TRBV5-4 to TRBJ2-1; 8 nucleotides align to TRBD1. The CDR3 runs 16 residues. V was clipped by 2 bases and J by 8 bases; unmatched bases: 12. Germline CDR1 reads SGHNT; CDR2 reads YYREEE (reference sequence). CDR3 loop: CASSFNQGAMVDEQFF. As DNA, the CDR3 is TGTGCCAGCAGCTTTAATCAGGGGGCAATGGTGGATGAGCAGTTCTTC.

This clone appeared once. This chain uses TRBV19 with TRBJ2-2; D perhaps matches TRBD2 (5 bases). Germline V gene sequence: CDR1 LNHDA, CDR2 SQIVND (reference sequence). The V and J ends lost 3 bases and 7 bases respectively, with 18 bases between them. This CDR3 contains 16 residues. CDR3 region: CASSIHREGPGGELFF. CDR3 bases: TGTGCCAGTAGTATTCATCGGGAAGGGCCGGGCGGGGAGCTGTTTTTT.

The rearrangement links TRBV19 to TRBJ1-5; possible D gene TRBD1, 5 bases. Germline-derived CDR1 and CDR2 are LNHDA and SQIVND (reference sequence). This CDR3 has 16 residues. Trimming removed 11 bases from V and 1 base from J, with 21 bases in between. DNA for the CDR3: TGTGCCTCTAGGGGCAGGGAGAAGTCCAGCAATCAGCCCCAGCATTTT. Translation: CASRGREKSSNQPQHF.

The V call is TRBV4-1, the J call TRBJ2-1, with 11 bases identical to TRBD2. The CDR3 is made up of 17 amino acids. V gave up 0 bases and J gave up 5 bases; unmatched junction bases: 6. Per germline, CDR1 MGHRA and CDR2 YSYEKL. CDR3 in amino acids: CASSQERTSGRHNEQFF. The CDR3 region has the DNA TGCGCCAGCAGCCAAGAAAGAACTAGCGGGAGACACAATGAGCAGTTCTTC.

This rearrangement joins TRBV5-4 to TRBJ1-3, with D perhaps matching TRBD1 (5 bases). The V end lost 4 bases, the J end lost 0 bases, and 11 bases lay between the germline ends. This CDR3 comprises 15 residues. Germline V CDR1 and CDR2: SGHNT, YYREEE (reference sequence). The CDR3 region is CASSGGTDSGNTIYF. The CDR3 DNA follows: TGTGCCAGCAGCGGCGGGACGGACTCTGGAAACACCATATATTTT. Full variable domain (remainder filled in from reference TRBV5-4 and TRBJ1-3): ETGVTQSPTHLIKTRGQQVTLRCSSQSGHNTVSWYQQALGQGPQFIFQYYREEENGRGNFPPRFSGLQFPNYSSELNVNALELDDSALYLCASSGGTDSGNTIYFGEGSWLTVV.

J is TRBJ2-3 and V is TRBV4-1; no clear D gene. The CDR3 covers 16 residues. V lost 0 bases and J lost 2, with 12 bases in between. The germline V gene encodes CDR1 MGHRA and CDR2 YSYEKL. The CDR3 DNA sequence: TGCGCCAGCAGCCAAGAATTGGGATCTTACACAGATACGCAGTATTTT. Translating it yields CASSQELGSYTDTQYF.

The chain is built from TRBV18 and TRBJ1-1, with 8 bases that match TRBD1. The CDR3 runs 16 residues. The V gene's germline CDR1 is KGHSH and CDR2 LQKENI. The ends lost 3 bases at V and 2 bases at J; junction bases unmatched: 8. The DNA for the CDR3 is TGTGCCAGCTCACCTGCTAGGGACAGGCTTAACACTGAAGCTTTCTTT. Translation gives CASSPARDRLNTEAFF.

Here the CDR3 reads CASSGHSLAGEEDTQYF. CDR3 DNA sequence: TGTGCCAGCAGCGGACACTCCCTAGCGGGAGAAGAAGATACGCAGTATTTT. V usage is TRBV11-2 and J usage is TRBJ2-3; 10 nucleotides line up with TRBD2. This CDR3 is built from 17 residues. The V gene's germline CDR1 is SGHAT and CDR2 FQNNGV. V dropped 5 bases and J dropped 5; count of bases not matched to a gene: 13.

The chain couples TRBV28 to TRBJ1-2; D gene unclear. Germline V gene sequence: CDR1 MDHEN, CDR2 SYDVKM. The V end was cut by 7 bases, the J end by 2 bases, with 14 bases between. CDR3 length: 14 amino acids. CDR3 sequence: CASNSYRSNYGYTF. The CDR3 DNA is TGTGCCAGCAACTCATACAGAAGCAACTATGGCTACACCTTC.

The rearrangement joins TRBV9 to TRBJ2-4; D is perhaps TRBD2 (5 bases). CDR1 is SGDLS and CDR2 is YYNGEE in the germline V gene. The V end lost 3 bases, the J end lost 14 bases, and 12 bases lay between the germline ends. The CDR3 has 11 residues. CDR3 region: CASSGGSGKYF. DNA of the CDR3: TGTGCCAGCAGCGGAGGGTCCGGGAAGTACTTC.

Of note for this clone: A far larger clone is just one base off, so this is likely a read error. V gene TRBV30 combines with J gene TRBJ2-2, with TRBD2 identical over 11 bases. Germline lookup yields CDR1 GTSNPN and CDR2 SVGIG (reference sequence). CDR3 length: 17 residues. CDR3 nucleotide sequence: TGTGCCTCAAACCCGACTAGCGGGATGGTTCGCACCGGGGGGCTGTTTTTT. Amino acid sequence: CASNPTSGMVRTGGLFF.

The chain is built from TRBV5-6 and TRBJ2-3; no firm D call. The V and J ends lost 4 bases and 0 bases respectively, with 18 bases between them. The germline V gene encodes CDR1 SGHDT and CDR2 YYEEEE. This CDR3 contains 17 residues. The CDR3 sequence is CASSHPLTTTSTDTQYF. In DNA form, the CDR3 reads TGTGCCAGCAGCCATCCCCTGACAACGACTAGCACAGATACGCAGTATTTT.

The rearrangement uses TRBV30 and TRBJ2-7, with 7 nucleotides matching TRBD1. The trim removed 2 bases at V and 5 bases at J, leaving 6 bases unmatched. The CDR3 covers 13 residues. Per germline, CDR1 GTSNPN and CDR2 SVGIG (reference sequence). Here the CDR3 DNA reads TGTGCCTGGAGTACCGGGACAGTAGACGAGCAGTACTTC. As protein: CAWSTGTVDEQYF. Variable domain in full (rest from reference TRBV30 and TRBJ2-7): SQTIHQWPATLVQPVGSPLSLECTVEGTSNPNLYWYRQAAGRGLQLLFYSVGIGQISSEVPQNLSASRPQDRQFILSSKKLLLSDSGFYLCAWSTGTVDEQYFGPGTRLTVT.

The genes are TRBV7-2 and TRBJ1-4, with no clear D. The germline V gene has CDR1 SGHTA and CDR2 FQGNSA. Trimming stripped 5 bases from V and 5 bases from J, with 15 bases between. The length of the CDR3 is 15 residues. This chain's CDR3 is CASSPAAGLNEKLFF. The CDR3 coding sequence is TGTGCCAGCAGCCCTGCGGCAGGTTTGAATGAAAAACTGTTTTTT. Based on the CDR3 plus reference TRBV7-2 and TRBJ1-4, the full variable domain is GAGVSQSPSNKVTEKGKDVELRCDPISGHTALYWYRQSLGQGLEFLIYFQGNSAPDKSGLPSDRFSAERTGGSVSTLTIQRTQQEDSAVYLCASSPAAGLNEKLFFGSGTQLSVL.

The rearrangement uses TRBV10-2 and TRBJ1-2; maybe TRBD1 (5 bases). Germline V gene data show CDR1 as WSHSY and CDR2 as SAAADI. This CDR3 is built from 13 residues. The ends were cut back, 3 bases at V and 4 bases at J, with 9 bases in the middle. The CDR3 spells CASSDGGPYGYTF. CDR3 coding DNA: TGCGCCAGCAGTGATGGGGGACCCTATGGCTACACCTTC.

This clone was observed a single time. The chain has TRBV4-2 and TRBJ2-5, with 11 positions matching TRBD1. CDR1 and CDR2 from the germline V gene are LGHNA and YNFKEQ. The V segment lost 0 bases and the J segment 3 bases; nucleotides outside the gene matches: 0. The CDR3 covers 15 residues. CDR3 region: CASSQEGQGEETQYF. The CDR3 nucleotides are TGTGCCAGCAGCCAAGAGGGACAGGGGGAAGAGACCCAGTACTTC.

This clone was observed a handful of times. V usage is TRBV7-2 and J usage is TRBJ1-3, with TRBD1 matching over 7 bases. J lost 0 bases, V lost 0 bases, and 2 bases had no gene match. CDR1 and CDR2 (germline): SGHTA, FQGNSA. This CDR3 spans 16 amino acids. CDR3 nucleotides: TGTGCCAGCAGCTTAGCAGGGGGCTTCTCTGGAAACACCATATATTTT. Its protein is CASSLAGGFSGNTIYF.

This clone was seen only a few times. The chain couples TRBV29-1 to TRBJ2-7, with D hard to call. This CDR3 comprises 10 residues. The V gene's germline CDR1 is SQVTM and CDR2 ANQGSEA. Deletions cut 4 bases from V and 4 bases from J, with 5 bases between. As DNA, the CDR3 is TGCAGCGTTGGCCGATACGAGCAGTACTTC. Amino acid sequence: CSVGRYEQYF.